Shown below are 18 T cell receptor beta chains from a single sample sequenced in a study of blood T cell repertoires in COVID-19. Using immunoSEQ multiplex PCR, the repertoire was profiled, and TCRdb retains in-frame clones only, with some absent. Seen here are under 200,000 clones, 81% observed once, and the top ten hold roughly 6%. The sample comprised PBMCs or T cells enriched from blood (not recorded which). The receptors stem from a woman in her thirties or forties with acute COVID-19.

This chain links TRBV5-1 with TRBJ2-3, with a tentative D call TRBD1 (5 bases). The germline gives CDR1 SGHRS, CDR2 YFSETQ. This CDR3 has 15 amino acids. Trimming left V 0 bases short and J 6 bases short, with 14 bases between. CDR3 region: CASSLARAGADTQYF. CDR3 in DNA: TGCGCCAGCAGCTTGGCCAGGGCAGGCGCGGATACGCAGTATTTT.

The chain joins TRBV30 to TRBJ2-7, with 14 bases that match TRBD2. The CDR3 extends over 14 amino acids. Per the germline V gene, CDR1 is GTSNPN and CDR2 is SVGIG (reference sequence). The V gene end was trimmed by 5 bases and the J gene end by 5 bases; junction bases not matched to a gene: 5. The CDR3 coding sequence is TGTGCCTGGGCCGGGACTAGCGGGAGCAACGAGCAGTACTTC. Its translation: CAWAGTSGSNEQYF.

As regards this clone: One end of the junction fails to match germline, which may point to a read error. V gene TRBV7-7 combines with J gene TRBJ2-2, with 10 bases aligning to TRBD2. The CDR3 is made up of 14 amino acids. In germline, CDR1 is SSHAT, CDR2 FNYEAQ (reference sequence). The DNA for the CDR3 is TGTGCTAGCAGCCAAGGGACTAGCGCCGGGGAGCTGTTTTTT. Its protein is CASSQGTSAGELFF.

The V call is TRBV25-1, the J call TRBJ2-4; 7 bases are shared with TRBD2. CDR3 length: 15 residues. The V gene's germline CDR1 is MGHDK and CDR2 SYGVNS. Trimming at V came to 6 bases and at J to 0 bases, leaving 5 bases not matched to a gene. The DNA of the CDR3 is TGTGCCAGCAGAAGCCGGGGGGAAGCCAAAAACATTCAGTACTTC. It yields the protein CASRSRGEAKNIQYF.

This chain uses TRBV5-6 with TRBJ1-5, with 10 bases aligning to TRBD1. V trimming: 4 bases; J trimming: 6 bases; junction bases outside the gene matches: 7. Looked up from germline, CDR1 is SGHDT and CDR2 is YYEEEE. There are 15 residues in the CDR3. CDR3 residues: CASSRRQGAVQPQHF. The CDR3 bases are TGTGCCAGCAGCCGACGACAGGGGGCTGTTCAGCCCCAGCATTTT. Supplemented by reference TRBV5-6 and TRBJ1-5, the full variable domain reads DAGVTQSPTHLIKTRGQQVTLRCSPKSGHDTVSWYQQALGQGPQFIFQYYEEEERQRGNFPDRFSGHQFPNYSSELNVNALLLGDSALYLCASSRRQGAVQPQHFGDGTRLSIL.

The J gene is TRBJ1-6, the V gene TRBV2; 10 bases match TRBD1. V shed 5 bases, J shed 7 bases, and the junction held 8 bases outside the gene matches. Germline CDR1 SNHLY, CDR2 FYNNEI. This CDR3 has 16 amino acids. The chain's CDR3 is CASSRPTGGANSPLHF. The CDR3 bases are TGTGCCAGCAGTCGGCCGACAGGGGGCGCAAATTCACCCCTCCACTTT.

The chain uses TRBV13 and TRBJ2-1; 7 bases are shared with TRBD1. CDR3 size: 15 residues. Germline CDR1 PRHDT, CDR2 FYEKMQ (reference sequence). The V gene end was trimmed by 5 bases and the J gene end by 3 bases; junction bases not matched to a gene: 7. CDR3 nucleotides: TGTGCCAGCAGCCGGGGACAGCTAAACTACAATGAGCAGTTCTTC. It codes for CASSRGQLNYNEQFF.

This clone was counted a few times. The chain links TRBV19 to TRBJ1-2, with 10 bases lining up with TRBD1. The CDR3 is 14 residues long. Germline trimming cut 4 bases from V and 6 bases from J; bases unmatched to any gene: 5. The germline V gene has CDR1 LNHDA and CDR2 SQIVND (reference sequence). The CDR3 DNA reads TGTGCCAGTAGTACCGACAGGGGGCTAAATGGCTACACCTTC. It specifies CASSTDRGLNGYTF.

This chain links TRBV4-1 with TRBJ1-2; no reliable D call. V dropped 0 bases and J dropped 2 bases, with 10 bases sitting between them. The CDR3 is 15 amino acids. CDR1 is MGHRA and CDR2 is YSYEKL in the germline V gene. CDR3 region: CASSQEFYQNYGYTF. In DNA form, the CDR3 reads TGCGCCAGCAGCCAAGAATTTTACCAGAACTATGGCTACACCTTC.

The V and J genes are TRBV19 and TRBJ1-2; maybe TRBD1 (6 bases). V was trimmed by 3 bases and J by 8 bases, leaving 16 bases between them. Germline V gene sequence: CDR1 LNHDA, CDR2 SQIVND (reference sequence). This CDR3 region has 14 residues. CDR3 nucleotides: TGTGCCAGTAGTATTTATGGGGGCGGCGGAGGCTACACCTTC. Its translation is CASSIYGGGGGYTF.

V and J are TRBV3-1 (or the pseudogene TRBV3-2) and TRBJ2-7, with 9 nucleotides matching TRBD2. The CDR3 is 15 amino acids. CDR1 LGHDT and CDR2 YNNKEL come from the germline V gene (reference sequence). The V and J ends lost 4 bases and 4 bases, in that order; junction bases with no gene match: 8. CDR3: CASSPANSGSYEQYF. The CDR3 DNA follows: TGTGCCAGCAGCCCCGCTAATAGCGGGAGTTACGAGCAGTACTTC.

The V call is TRBV2, the J call TRBJ1-6, with no clear D. The CDR3 sequence is 13 residues long. V was clipped by 0 bases and J by 8 bases, with 5 bases between them. The germline gives CDR1 SNHLY, CDR2 FYNNEI. For the CDR3, the DNA is TGTGCCAGCAGTGAAGCCCAGGATTCACCCCTCCACTTT. Amino acids: CASSEAQDSPLHF.

This rearrangement joins TRBV13 to TRBJ1-3; D call uncertain. V was trimmed by 5 bases and J by 4 bases, leaving 12 bases between them. Germline V CDR1 and CDR2: PRHDT, FYEKMQ (reference sequence). The CDR3 is 14 residues long. This CDR3 is CASSLGTVGNTIYF. CDR3 nucleotide sequence: TGTGCCAGCAGCCTCGGTACGGTGGGAAACACCATATATTTT.

This chain joins TRBV7-8 and TRBJ2-7; 7 bases are a match to TRBD2. Losses at the gene ends were 5 bases for V and 10 bases for J; bases not matched to a gene: 5. The CDR3 sequence is 11 residues long. CDR1 SGHVS and CDR2 FQNEAQ come from the germline V gene. The CDR3 protein is CASSHAGEQYF. In DNA, the CDR3 is TGTGCCAGCAGCCATGCGGGGGAACAGTACTTC. The full variable domain, its missing parts supplied by reference TRBV7-8 and TRBJ2-7, is GAGVSQSPRYKVAKRGQDVALRCDPISGHVSLFWYQQALGQGPEFLTYFQNEAQLDKSGLPSDRFFAERPEGSVSTLKIQRTQQEDSAVYLCASSHAGEQYFGPGTRLTVT.

This rearrangement joins TRBV19 to TRBJ2-7, with 10 bases aligning to TRBD1. V lost 10 bases, J lost 3 bases, and 12 bases stayed unmatched. The germline gives CDR1 LNHDA, CDR2 SQIVND (reference sequence). The CDR3 runs 15 residues. CDR3 coding DNA: TGTGCCACCCACTCTCCGGGACAGGGGCACTACGAGCAGTACTTC. Translated, it gives CATHSPGQGHYEQYF.

The chain couples TRBV11-2 to TRBJ2-5, with D perhaps TRBD2 (6 bases). The V end lost 1 base, the J end lost 2 bases, and 17 bases lay between the germline ends. This CDR3 has 17 residues. Per germline, CDR1 SGHAT and CDR2 FQNNGV. In nucleotides, the CDR3 is TGTGCCAGCAGCTTAGGTCCCCAAGGCAGCGGGCAAGAGACCCAGTACTTC. Residues: CASSLGPQGSGQETQYF.

V usage is TRBV7-2 and J usage is TRBJ1-1, with D possibly matching TRBD1 (5 bases). This CDR3 comprises 15 residues. The V gene lost 1 base and the J gene lost 5 bases, with 14 bases spanning the gap. Per germline, CDR1 SGHTA and CDR2 FQGNSA. In nucleotides, the CDR3 is TGTGCCAGCAGCTTAGTTTTTGGGGCGCAAACTGAAGCTTTCTTT. It codes for CASSLVFGAQTEAFF.

The rearrangement joins TRBV12-3 or TRBV12-4 to TRBJ2-7; D may be TRBD2 (6 bases). The V gene lost 3 bases and the J gene lost 5 bases, with 11 bases spanning the gap. This CDR3 has 13 amino acids. CDR3 in DNA: TGTGCCAGCAGTTTTGGGGGGACGGACGAGCAGTACTTC. Translated: CASSFGGTDEQYF.